This record looks at one TCR beta chain sequence and its context. V was clipped by 8 bases and J by 8 bases, with 6 bases between them. Germline CDR1 and CDR2: LNHNV and YYDKDF (reference sequence). The CDR3 runs 10 residues. Time point defined: peripheral blood 6 weeks after treatment start. Patients yielded 1 to 8 samples each, pretreatment and on-treatment. This sample is part of a study of PD-L1 blockade in urothelial cancer. Profiled with immunoSEQ multiplex PCR; TCRdb holds only in-frame clones, not every one. The table lists around 47,000 clones, 82% of them singletons. The sample in question was PBMCs, obtained around atezolizumab (anti-PD-L1) treatment. V is TRBV15 and J is TRBJ1-4; D is unclear. The sequence derives from a man in his fifties or sixties with urothelial cancer. This CDR3 is CATAGEKLFF. The CDR3 DNA reads TGTGCCACCGCGGGGGAAAAACTGTTTTTT.